The clone carrying this T cell receptor beta chain has ten or more counts. What it binds is unknown. In building TCR beta libraries, iRepertoire HTBI primers were used together with Arm-PCR of CDR3 regions. TCRdb analysed the multiplex PCR reads with MiXCR anew, one entry per CDR3 protein. This sample carries a few hundred thousand distinct CDR3 sequences, roughly 15% of them seen once, and the ten largest clones take around a sixth. These data belong to a study of regulatory T cells in long-lasting Graves disease. The study, taken as a whole, reports: Persistent-disease Graves' patients showed less TCR diversity than new cases.

The time point: newly diagnosed GD, antithyroid drugs for less than 3 months. There was RNA extracted from PBMCs, and the TCR library was made from it. This CDR3 region has 16 residues. CDR1 and CDR2 (germline): MNHEY, SMNVEV (reference sequence). The J segment lost 0 bases and the V segment lost 6 bases, leaving 7 bases of the junction unmatched. The sample was also reused in another study, on T cells in Graves' hyperthyroidism and ophthalmopathy.

This chain joins TRBV27 and TRBJ2-2, with 7 bases aligning to TRBD1. This clonotype was obtained from a woman aged 50 to 65 with Graves disease. Sequencing was performed on peripheral blood mononuclear cells (PBMCs), taken at new diagnosis, from a patient treated with antithyroid drugs. The chain's CDR3 is CASSPRTGSNTGELFF. DNA for the CDR3: TGTGCCAGCAGCCCTCGGACAGGATCGAACACCGGGGAGCTGTTTTTT.